This TCR beta chain appears in the sequencing data of a study of T cell repertoires in cytomegalovirus infection. Study-wide context: As its CMV epitopes, the study selected recently identified HLA-C-restricted and well-studied HLA-B-restricted targets. Public TCR beta signatures indicated both CMV infection and matching HLA type.

This clonotype occurred a few times. The antigen remains unidentified. TCRdb reprocessed the reads via MiXCR and lists one record per CDR3 protein. The sample includes 700,000 to 850,000 distinct CDR3 sequences, approximately 32% of them seen just once. Notes on the study in general: CMV-specific TCR beta clonotypes restricted by HLA-C were the ones dominating the ex vivo response.

In germline, CDR1 is DFQATT, CDR2 SNEGSKA (reference sequence). The length of the CDR3 is 15 residues. V was clipped by 0 bases and J by 7 bases; unmatched bases: 9. Sequenced material: cultured CD8+ T cells from PBMCs, taken from culture after CMV antigen stimulation. This TCR was sampled from a human donor in good health (CMV status not recorded). Some clones in this sample may be carry-over from other donors' samples. V gene TRBV20-1 combines with J gene TRBJ1-5, with 7 nucleotides matching TRBD1. CDR3 in amino acids: CSARDRTGDLQPQHF. In DNA, the CDR3 is TGCAGTGCTAGAGACCGTACAGGGGATTTACAGCCCCAGCATTTT.